Listed here is a single T cell receptor (beta chain). Its specificity is unknown. This sample stems from a study of OX40 agonist ivuxolimab in advanced cancers. The overall study: Ivuxolimab doses were 0.01, 0.1, 0.3, 1.5, 3 or 10 mg/kg every 2 weeks. In three patients, partial responses were observed, one with hepatocellular carcinoma and two with cutaneous melanoma. Study-wide points: There were also nonresponders showing low normalized T-cell clonal expansion. It was not determined which antigens were specifically recognized by the peripheral T cells that had undergone clonal expansion.

Clones were sequenced by immunoSEQ multiplex PCR, and TCRdb holds only the in-frame ones, with some missing. The sample yields 70,000 to 75,000 clones, roughly four fifths seen once. J was trimmed by 6 bases and V by 3 bases; bases with no gene match: 11. The CDR3 extends over 16 amino acids. Germline V gene lookup returns CDR1 MDHEN and CDR2 SYDVKM. Sequencing was performed on CD4+ or CD8+ T cells sorted from blood, taken in a trial of the OX40 agonist ivuxolimab. The sequence was obtained from an adult with an advanced solid tumor such as melanoma, head and neck, liver or kidney cancer. The rearrangement joins TRBV28 to TRBJ2-7; 10 nucleotides agree with TRBD2. The CDR3 sequence: CASSFGDSGRPGEQYF. In nucleotides, the CDR3 is TGTGCCAGCAGTTTTGGGGATAGCGGGAGGCCCGGCGAGCAGTACTTC.